This paragraph reports one TCR beta chain. The PCR employed 60 Vbeta primers together with 13 Jbeta primers. The assay was immunoSEQ multiplex PCR, and TCRdb's table has in-frame clones only and misses some. This listing includes about 90,000 clones. The data originate from a study of cytomegalovirus exposure and HLA in healthy donors. With 6 bases removed from V and 8 bases from J, the gap between germline ends came to 20 bases. The CDR3 spans 15 residues. CDR1 and CDR2 from the germline V gene are SGHTA and FQGTGA. This chain joins TRBV7-3 and TRBJ2-1; D might be TRBD2 (6 bases). The TCR originated in a woman under 40 in good health and CMV-seronegative. Sequencing was done on a sample of PBMCs. This CDR3 is CASRVGRDFPHEQFF. CDR3 nucleotides: TGTGCCAGCAGGGTCGGCCGGGACTTTCCCCATGAGCAGTTCTTC.